This passage covers 10 T cell receptor beta chains from one sample sequenced in a study of blood T cell repertoires in COVID-19. The assay was immunoSEQ multiplex PCR, and TCRdb's table has in-frame clones only and misses some. Among fewer than 300,000 clones listed, around 90% were seen once. What was sequenced was peripheral blood. Source of these receptors: a woman younger than 45 with acute or convalescent COVID-19.

This chain joins TRBV3-1 (or the pseudogene TRBV3-2) and TRBJ1-6, with 9 nucleotides matching TRBD1. Germline assignment: CDR1 LGHDT and CDR2 YNNKEL (reference sequence). This CDR3 has 17 residues. V shed 2 bases and J 7 bases; nucleotides not matched to a gene: 9. The CDR3 sequence: CASSQPQGASSNSPLHF. The CDR3 DNA follows: TGTGCCAGCAGCCAACCACAGGGGGCGAGTTCGAATTCACCCCTCCACTTT.

The V gene is TRBV7-2, the J gene TRBJ1-3; 9 nucleotides agree with TRBD1. Germline V CDR1 and CDR2: SGHTA, FQGNSA. The CDR3 spans 16 residues. V gave up 1 base and J gave up 0 bases; unmatched junction bases: 1. CDR3 amino acids: CASSLVGQGSGNTIYF. DNA of the CDR3: TGTGCCAGCAGCTTAGTGGGACAGGGCTCTGGAAACACCATATATTTT.

This rearrangement joins TRBV27 to TRBJ1-4; 9 positions agree with TRBD1. The length of the CDR3 is 15 residues. Germline trimming cut 5 bases from V and 2 bases from J; bases unmatched to any gene: 3. CDR1 is MNHEY, CDR2 SMNVEV, per germline (reference sequence). This CDR3 is CASSAGQGTNEKLFF. In nucleotides, the CDR3 is TGTGCCAGCAGTGCAGGACAGGGGACTAATGAAAAACTGTTTTTT.

The V gene is TRBV6-2 or TRBV6-3, the J gene TRBJ2-3; TRBD2 is a possible D gene (6 bases). CDR1 and CDR2 (germline): MNHEY, SVGEGT. Trimming cost V 2 bases and J 3 bases, with 15 bases left between them. The CDR3 spans 16 residues. CDR3 DNA: TGTGCCAGCAGTTACGCGTCGCGGGGACTGACAGATACGCAGTATTTT. This encodes CASSYASRGLTDTQYF.

This chain connects TRBV5-1 to TRBJ2-2; 8 bases are a match to TRBD2. CDR1 SGHRS and CDR2 YFSETQ come from the germline V gene. With 4 bases clipped from V and 6 bases from J, the junction kept 14 bases outside the gene matches. This CDR3 has 17 amino acids. Written as DNA, the CDR3 is TGCGCCAGCAGCCCCGCCCATAGCGGGATACCTGCCGGGGAGCTGTTTTTT. This translates into CASSPAHSGIPAGELFF.

The V and J genes are TRBV2 and TRBJ2-5, with D unresolved. V was trimmed by 3 bases and J by 2 bases, leaving 13 bases between them. Germline CDR1 is SNHLY and CDR2 is FYNNEI. The CDR3 loop spans 15 amino acids. CDR3 coding DNA: TGTGCCAGCAGTGATAACGTGCGAGTACAAGAGACCCAGTACTTC. Translated: CASSDNVRVQETQYF. The full variable domain, its missing parts supplied by reference TRBV2 and TRBJ2-5, is EPEVTQTPSHQVTQMGQEVILRCVPISNHLYFYWYRQILGQKVEFLVSFYNNEISEKSEIFDDQFSVERPDGSNFTLKIRSTKLEDSAMYFCASSDNVRVQETQYFGPGTRLLVL.

This clone was recorded a few times. The genes are TRBV7-9 and TRBJ2-3; 15 bases agree with TRBD2. V shed 1 base and J 5 bases; nucleotides not matched to a gene: 4. The CDR3 runs 17 residues. Per germline, CDR1 SEHNR and CDR2 FQNEAQ (reference sequence). For the CDR3, the DNA is TGTGCCAGCAGCTTAGGGACTAGCGGGAGGGACAGAGATACGCAGTATTTT. This gives the protein CASSLGTSGRDRDTQYF.

The J gene is TRBJ1-3, the V gene TRBV19; D is perhaps TRBD1 (6 bases). Germline lookup yields CDR1 LNHDA and CDR2 SQIVND (reference sequence). V lost 4 bases, J lost 6 bases, and 16 bases lay in between. The CDR3 contains 15 residues. In DNA form, the CDR3 reads TGTGCCAGTAGTACGGCCTTCGGGACACCAAACACCATATATTTT. Its protein product is CASSTAFGTPNTIYF.

This sequence joins TRBV19 and TRBJ1-1; 10 nucleotides match TRBD1. Per the germline V gene, CDR1 is LNHDA and CDR2 is SQIVND (reference sequence). This CDR3 has 14 residues. The V and J ends lost 4 bases and 5 bases, in that order; junction bases with no gene match: 4. For the CDR3, the DNA is TGTGCCAGTAGTACGCGACAGGGGGCGACTGAAGCTTTCTTT. Amino acid sequence: CASSTRQGATEAFF. The full variable domain, its missing parts supplied by reference TRBV19 and TRBJ1-1, is DGGITQSPKYLFRKEGQNVTLSCEQNLNHDAMYWYRQDPGQGLRLIYYSQIVNDFQKGDIAEGYSVSREKKESFPLTVTSAQKNPTAFYLCASSTRQGATEAFFGQGTRLTVV.

The chain carries TRBV6-5 and TRBJ1-1, with D uncertain. This CDR3 has 12 residues. Germline values: CDR1 MNHEY, CDR2 SVGAGI. The germline V and J ends were trimmed by 4 bases and 7 bases, with 10 bases remaining between them. CDR3 in DNA: TGTGCCAGCAGTTTAACATCCATTGAAGCTTTCTTT. This gives the protein CASSLTSIEAFF.